This T cell receptor beta chain is drawn from a study of human T cells and chemical hapten exposure. Noted time point: patch test 3, about 24 weeks after DPC sensitization. The treatment was: therapeutic diphenylcyclopropenone sensitization with weekly scalp DPC. Germline trimming cut 7 bases from V and 9 bases from J; bases unmatched to any gene: 9. The CDR3 runs 14 residues. TCRdb ran MiXCR on the RACE reads and lists one entry per CDR3 protein. This sample has approximately 90,000 distinct CDR3 sequences; 25% to 30% occur once, and the top ten carry about 9.4%. This sequence originates from a man aged 35-49 years with alopecia areata. Some clones in this sample may be carry-over from other donors' samples. Source: whole blood, taken in connection with sensitization to the hapten diphenylcyclopropenone (DPC). The chain is built from TRBV12-3 or TRBV12-4 and TRBJ1-6; TRBD1 matches at 7 bases. The CDR3 loop reads CASTSQGIGSPLHF. For the CDR3, the DNA is TGTGCCAGCACCTCACAGGGGATAGGTTCACCCCTCCACTTT.